These T cell receptor beta chains were read from a single sample in a study of vaccination and CD4 T cells after COVID-19. A single record per CDR3 protein comes from TCRdb applying MiXCR to the PCR reads. The sample carries 7,500 to 9,000 distinct CDR3 sequences, 35% to 40% recorded once. These receptors have no identified antigens. Input material: CD4+ T cells from blood, cultured in vitro. The receptors were gathered from a human donor in good health. CDR3s include the opening cysteine and the closing phenylalanine or tryptophan. The D gene is left open where the match is weak. The listing skips clone size in some rows; elsewhere it reads once, few, many or a size class.

CDR3aa | CDR3nt | d_gene | abundance | j_gene | v_gene
CASSYEGVNQPQHF | TGTGCCAGCAGTTACGAGGGGGTCAATCAGCCCCAGCATTTT | NA | few | TRBJ1-5 | TRBV6-5
CASSSGPLNYGYTF | TGTGCCAGCAGCTCGGGCCCCCTTAACTATGGCTACACCTTC | NA | NA | TRBJ1-2 | TRBV5-6
CASSLDRASTGFITGELFF | TGTGCCAGCAGCCTGGACAGGGCTTCTACCGGGTTTATCACCGGGGAGCTGTTTTTT | TRBD1 | few | TRBJ2-2 | TRBV7-6
CASTETGAGTGELFF | TGTGCCAGCACCGAGACAGGGGCAGGGACCGGGGAGCTGTTTTTT | TRBD1 | NA | TRBJ2-2 | TRBV2
CSARDQGKRARSYNEQFF | TGCAGTGCTAGAGATCAAGGGAAGCGGGCGCGCTCCTACAATGAGCAGTTCTTC | NA | NA | TRBJ2-1 | TRBV20-1
CASSIQGGAGNTEAFF | TGTGCCAGTAGTATCCAAGGGGGAGCGGGGAACACTGAAGCTTTCTTT | NA | NA | TRBJ1-1 | TRBV19
CSAREGQGWYSNQPQHF | TGCAGTGCTAGAGAGGGACAGGGGTGGTATAGCAATCAGCCCCAGCATTTT | TRBD1 | few | TRBJ1-5 | TRBV20-1
CASSPALVAGPLDTQYF | TGCGCCAGCAGCCCAGCCTTGGTAGCGGGACCCTTAGATACGCAGTATTTT | TRBD2 | NA | TRBJ2-3 | TRBV5-1
CASSRDGKLTDTQYF | TGTGCCAGCAGCCGGGACGGGAAGCTCACAGATACGCAGTATTTT | NA | NA | TRBJ2-3 | TRBV7-6
CASSPDLGKLFF | TGTGCCAGCTCACCGGATCTTGGAAAACTGTTTTTT | NA | NA | TRBJ1-4 | TRBV18
CASSLGRAGSQPQHF | TGTGCCAGCAGCTTAGGTCGGGCAGGGAGTCAGCCCCAGCATTTT | NA | NA | TRBJ1-5 | TRBV11-2
CASSLGPRDTLFF | TGTGCCAGCAGCTTAGGCCCCCGGGACACACTGTTTTTT | NA | NA | TRBJ1-4 | TRBV7-2
CASSITGGTDTQYF | TGTGCCAGTAGTATCACCGGGGGAACAGATACGCAGTATTTT | NA | NA | TRBJ2-3 | TRBV19
CASSGSVGGSQPQHF | TGTGCCAGCAGTGGCTCCGTGGGTGGGAGTCAGCCCCAGCATTTT | NA | NA | TRBJ1-5 | TRBV28
CASSVGERQPQHF | TGTGCCAGCAGTGTAGGGGAAAGACAGCCCCAGCATTTT | NA | NA | TRBJ1-5 | TRBV7-9
CASRPGEAFEKLFF | TGTGCCAGTAGGCCCGGGGAGGCCTTCGAAAAACTGTTTTTT | NA | once | TRBJ1-4 | TRBV19
CAWSGQGMGGYTF | TGTGCCTGGAGTGGACAGGGGATGGGTGGCTACACCTTC | TRBD1 | few | TRBJ1-2 | TRBV30
CAWSGGTGNTGELFF | TGTGCCTGGAGTGGGGGGACAGGTAACACCGGGGAGCTGTTTTTT | TRBD1 | NA | TRBJ2-2 | TRBV30
CASSPGLAGEGEQYF | TGTGCCAGCAGCCCGGGACTAGCGGGAGAGGGCGAGCAGTACTTC | TRBD2 | NA | TRBJ2-7 | TRBV7-2
CSVEPLTGKGYTF | TGCAGCGTTGAGCCCCTTACAGGGAAGGGCTACACCTTC | NA | NA | TRBJ1-2 | TRBV29-1
CASSLGAGTGNNQPQHF | TGTGCCAGCAGTTTAGGAGCCGGGACAGGGAACAATCAGCCCCAGCATTTT | TRBD1 | NA | TRBJ1-5 | TRBV12-3/TRBV12-4
CASSPRISGANVLTF | TGTGCCAGCAGCCCGCGGATCTCTGGGGCCAACGTCCTGACTTTC | NA | NA | TRBJ2-6 | TRBV7-8
CSARVRGARTEAFF | TGCAGTGCTAGAGTTAGGGGGGCCCGCACTGAAGCTTTCTTT | NA | NA | TRBJ1-1 | TRBV20-1
CSAREGGGRASYNEQFF | TGCAGTGCTAGAGAGGGAGGCGGGAGGGCCTCCTACAATGAGCAGTTCTTC | TRBD2 | NA | TRBJ2-1 | TRBV20-1
CASSARGASREQYF | TGTGCCAGCAGCGCCCGTGGGGCCTCCCGCGAGCAGTACTTC | NA | few | TRBJ2-7 | TRBV7-8
CAWTPGLISSYEQYF | TGTGCCTGGACTCCGGGACTGATAAGCTCCTACGAGCAGTACTTC | NA | NA | TRBJ2-7 | TRBV30
CASSLSAGIGNSPLHF | TGTGCCAGCAGCTTATCGGCGGGAATTGGGAATTCACCCCTCCACTTT | NA | NA | TRBJ1-6 | TRBV7-9
CASSLRDRGLNTEAFF | TGTGCCAGCAGTTTAAGGGACAGAGGTTTGAACACTGAAGCTTTCTTT | TRBD1 | NA | TRBJ1-1 | TRBV27
CSARVGGDTQYF | TGCAGTGCTAGAGTTGGAGGAGATACGCAGTATTTT | NA | NA | TRBJ2-3 | TRBV20-1
CASSLVGPGSGNTIYF | TGTGCCAGCAGCTTAGTTGGCCCGGGGTCGGGAAACACCATATATTTT | NA | NA | TRBJ1-3 | TRBV11-2
CASTRDLNYGYTF | TGCGCCAGCACCCGGGACCTTAACTATGGCTACACCTTC | NA | few | TRBJ1-2 | TRBV5-1
CASSLVLSNNEQFF | TGTGCCAGCAGCTTAGTGCTCTCTAACAATGAGCAGTTCTTC | NA | few | TRBJ2-1 | TRBV7-2
CASSLPGANYEQYF | TGTGCCAGCAGCTTACCAGGGGCGAACTACGAGCAGTACTTC | NA | NA | TRBJ2-7 | TRBV7-6